The rows below give T cell receptor beta chains drawn from one sample of a study of OX40 agonist ivuxolimab in advanced cancers. Libraries were prepared by immunoSEQ multiplex PCR; TCRdb keeps only in-frame clonotypes and omits some of them. This sample carries approximately 99,000 clones, 85% to 95% of them seen once, and the ten largest clones take about 0.67%. The sample in question was CD4+ or CD8+ T cells sorted from blood, obtained in a trial of the OX40 agonist ivuxolimab. Every receptor here comes from an adult with an advanced solid tumor such as melanoma, head and neck, liver or kidney cancer. CDR3s include the opening cysteine and the closing phenylalanine or tryptophan. The D gene is left open where the match is weak. Clone size, where shown, is once, few, many, or a class for clones that have expanded.

>TRBJ2-2|-|-|TRBV5-4
TGTGCCAGCAGCTTGGCCATAGTGGCGAACACCGGGGAGCTGTTTTTT
CASSLAIVANTGELFF
>TRBJ2-7|-|TRBD2|TRBV5-1
TGCGCCAGCAGCGGACTAGCGAGCCACGAGCAGTACTTC
CASSGLASHEQYF
>TRBJ2-2|-|-|TRBV19
TGTGCCAGTGCTCCCAGGGCCACCGGGGAGCTGTTTTTT
CASAPRATGELFF
>TRBJ2-5|-|TRBD2|TRBV5-3
TGTGCCAGAAGCTTGGAGGACTGGCGGGAGGAAGGACAAGAGACCCAGTACTTC
CARSLEDWREEGQETQYF
>TRBJ1-6|once|TRBD1|TRBV11-3
TGTGCCAGCAGCGAGACGGGACAGGTTAATTCACCCCTCCACTTT
CASSETGQVNSPLHF
>TRBJ1-6|once|TRBD1|TRBV5-8
TGTGCCAGCAGCAGGACAGGGATGGGGAATTCACCCCTCCACTTT
CASSRTGMGNSPLHF
>TRBJ2-2|-|TRBD1|TRBV19
TGTGCCAGTAGCCAGACAGGGGGCCCGAACACCGGGGAGCTGTTTTTT
CASSQTGGPNTGELFF
>TRBJ2-2|-|-|TRBV18
TGTGCCAGCTCACCGGTAATCGTCCTAGCTGGGACCGGGGAGCTGTTTTTT
CASSPVIVLAGTGELFF
>TRBJ1-2|-|-|TRBV18
TGTGCCAGCTCACCTATTTCAGAGGCAGCTAACTATGGCTACACCTTC
CASSPISEAANYGYTF
>TRBJ2-1|once|TRBD1|TRBV25-1
TGTGCCAGCAGTGAATTTACAGGGGGTGTAGGTCGCAATGAGCAGTTCTTC
CASSEFTGGVGRNEQFF
>TRBJ1-3|-|-|TRBV5-1
TGCGCCAGCAGTTCCCCAGGGGAGGGCACCATATATTTT
CASSSPGEGTIYF
>TRBJ2-5|-|TRBD1|TRBV10-3
TGTGCCATCAGTGATACCGGGACAGCTAAAGAGACCCAGTACTTC
CAISDTGTAKETQYF
>TRBJ1-1|-|-|TRBV5-4
TGTGCCAGCCAGGAGGCTATCGTGAACACTGAAGCTTTCTTT
CASQEAIVNTEAFF
>TRBJ1-1|-|-|TRBV19
TGTGCCAGTACCCAGGGTATTGGGAACACTGAAGCTTTCTTT
CASTQGIGNTEAFF
>TRBJ1-2|once|TRBD1|TRBV12-5
TGTGCTAGTGGTTCCCCCCCCGGGACAGGCGGATACAACTATGGCTACACCTTC
CASGSPPGTGGYNYGYTF
>TRBJ2-7|-|TRBD1|TRBV2
TGTGCCAGCAGTGAAACCGGGACAGGGCGCGACGAGCAGTACTTC
CASSETGTGRDEQYF
>TRBJ1-4|-|-|TRBV25-1
TGTGCCAGCCGGGACGGGCAACAATCTGGTGAACTGTTTTTT
CASRDGQQSGELFF
>TRBJ1-1|-|-|TRBV25-1
TGTGCCAGCACCCACGGGATGAACACTGAAGCTTTCTTT
CASTHGMNTEAFF
>TRBJ2-2|-|-|TRBV7-8
TGTGCCAGCAGCCCAGCGAGGTCCGGGGAGCTGTTTTTT
CASSPARSGELFF
>TRBJ1-4|-|TRBD1|TRBV2
TGTGCCAGCAGTGTAATTCAGGGGGCGTTTGAAAAACTGTTTTTT
CASSVIQGAFEKLFF
>TRBJ1-2|-|TRBD1|TRBV11-2
TGTGCCAGCAGCCTCAACCCCGGGACAGTTAGAGACTACACCTTC
CASSLNPGTVRDYTF
>TRBJ1-2|-|-|TRBV5-1
TGCGCCAGCAGCTTGGCGGGTACTGGCTACACCTTC
CASSLAGTGYTF
>TRBJ2-7|-|-|TRBV11-3
TGTGCCAGCAGCCTGAACGACAGGAGCTCCTACGAGCAGTACTTC
CASSLNDRSSYEQYF
>TRBJ2-2|-|-|TRBV4-2
TGTGCCAGCAGCCAAGATTTCGGGCTGGAGAACACCGGGGAGCTGTTTTTT
CASSQDFGLENTGELFF
>TRBJ2-7|-|-|TRBV4-2
TGTGCCAGCAGCCCAGAGGCCGGGACCCTCTACGAGCAGTACTTC
CASSPEAGTLYEQYF
>TRBJ1-5|-|-|TRBV28
TGTGCCAGCAGTTTATTGACGGCAAATAGCAATCAGCCCCAGCATTTT
CASSLLTANSNQPQHF
>TRBJ1-1|-|-|TRBV5-1
TGCGCCAGCAGCTCGTACTCCGGGACGAACACTGAAGCTTTCTTT
CASSSYSGTNTEAFF
>TRBJ2-7|-|-|TRBV2
TGTGCCAGCAGACCGGGGCAGGGTCGGGGAGAGCAGTACTTC
CASRPGQGRGEQYF
>TRBJ2-5|-|-|TRBV30
TGTGCCTGGAGTCCCCGGCAAGAGACCCAGTACTTC
CAWSPRQETQYF
>TRBJ1-1|-|TRBD1|TRBV7-6
TGTGCCAGCAGCTTAGCCGAGACAGGGAGTGGGACTGAAGCTTTCTTT
CASSLAETGSGTEAFF
>TRBJ1-5|-|-|TRBV7-6
TGTGCCAGCAGTTCAGGGGTAGGTAATCAGCCCCAGCATTTT
CASSSGVGNQPQHF
>TRBJ1-1|-|-|TRBV27
TGTGCCAGCAGTTCACTCGGGGCGAACACTGAAGCTTTCTTT
CASSSLGANTEAFF
>TRBJ2-4|-|TRBD2|TRBV30
TGTGCCTGGGCCACTAGCGGGGGGGCTCGAAACATTCAGTACTTC
CAWATSGGARNIQYF
>TRBJ2-1|-|TRBD1|TRBV7-3
TGTGCCAGCAGCTTAAGGGACAGAGACAATGAGCAGTTCTTC
CASSLRDRDNEQFF
>TRBJ2-7|-|TRBD2|TRBV5-4
TGTGCCAGCAGCCCCAGAGCTACTAGCGGGAGCCCCGAGCAGTACTTC
CASSPRATSGSPEQYF
>TRBJ1-4|-|TRBD1|TRBV5-4
TGTGCCAGCAGCCTAAAGGCCCCGCAGGGGGGCGAAAAACTGTTTTTT
CASSLKAPQGGEKLFF
>TRBJ2-7|-|-|TRBV5-1
TGCGCCAGCAGCTTGGAGGCCATCTACGAGCAGTACTTC
CASSLEAIYEQYF
>TRBJ1-1|once|-|TRBV30
TGTGCCTGGAAAACCTGGACTGAAGCTTTCTTT
CAWKTWTEAFF
>TRBJ2-5|-|-|TRBV11-3
TGTGCCAGCAGCTTAGATGGTTTCGGGGGTGGAGAGACCCAGTACTTC
CASSLDGFGGGETQYF
>TRBJ1-6|-|-|TRBV7-2
TGTGCCAGCAGCTTAGCGAGGGCTTTTAGCTCCTATAATTCACCCCTCCACTTT
CASSLARAFSSYNSPLHF
>TRBJ2-5|-|-|TRBV6-5
TGTGCCAGCAGTTACTCGGAGACCCAGTACTTC
CASSYSETQYF
>TRBJ2-7|-|-|TRBV7-6
TGTGCCAGCAGCTTCGGAGAAACCTACGAGCAGTACTTC
CASSFGETYEQYF
>TRBJ2-3|-|TRBD2|TRBV9
TGTGCCAGCAGCGTGACTAGCGGGTTGACAGATACGCAGTATTTT
CASSVTSGLTDTQYF
>TRBJ2-3|-|-|TRBV7-9
TGTGCCAGCAGCTTAGATGGGGCTAGCACAGATACGCAGTATTTT
CASSLDGASTDTQYF
>TRBJ2-5|-|-|TRBV11-3
TGTGCCAGCCAGTACCAAGAGACCCAGTACTTC
CASQYQETQYF